This T cell receptor beta chain was retrieved from a study of Tregs in tolerant kidney transplant recipients. This clone was found a few times. Its antigen is not identified. The study, taken as a whole, reports: The most relevant donor-specific Treg TCRbeta repertoire apparently came from expansion with activated donor B cells.

The assay was immunoSEQ multiplex PCR, and TCRdb's table has in-frame clones only and misses some. The profile shows about 240,000 clones, 65% to 85% of them singletons. Germline assignment: CDR1 MNHEY and CDR2 SVGAGI. The CDR3 has 14 amino acids. V was pared by 0 bases and J by 5 bases, with 10 bases between. The chain has TRBV6-5 and TRBJ1-1; the D gene is possibly TRBD1 (5 bases). The TCR was taken from a human donor in good health. The sequencing input was CD4+ T cells from blood. The DNA for the CDR3 is TGTGCCAGCAGTTACTCTGGGGGGAAGACTGAAGCTTTCTTT. Amino acids: CASSYSGGKTEAFF.